This T cell receptor beta chain was captured by sequencing in a study of cytomegalovirus exposure and HLA in healthy donors. Samples came from healthy bone marrow donors. With respect to this clone: Its antigen remains unidentified.

This CDR3 spans 16 amino acids. Germline V lookup: CDR1 KGHSH, CDR2 LQKENI. V was pared by 2 bases and J by 5 bases, with 8 bases of the junction left unmatched. Findings of the study overall: The classifier reportedly diagnosed cytomegalovirus status with high sensitivity and specificity. Productive status was seen about 87% or about 30% of the time for most TCR beta V segments in an earlier analysis. A few CMV-associated chains were confirmed in vitro to be specific for CMV antigens.

A multiplex PCR was run with 60 Vbeta primers and 13 Jbeta primers. TCRdb keeps only in-frame clones here, not all; method: immunoSEQ multiplex PCR. The sample yields about 140,000 clones, roughly 82% seen once. The rearrangement joins TRBV18 to TRBJ2-1, with TRBD1 matching 8 bases. The sample was PBMCs. This clonotype was sampled from a man in his late teens or twenties in good health and CMV-seropositive. The CDR3 region has the DNA TGTGCCAGCTCACCATTGACAGGGGAAGGGGACAATGAGCAGTTCTTC. Encoded protein: CASSPLTGEGDNEQFF.